A selection of T cell receptor beta chains follows, all from one sample in a study of T cell responses to AZD1222 COVID-19 vaccine. Clones were read by immunoSEQ multiplex PCR, and TCRdb kept only the in-frame ones, dropping some. The repertoire holds around 120,000 clones, about 90% seen once, with roughly 1.4% in the top ten. The sequencing used peripheral blood, collected 28 days after the second AZD1222 dose. The receptors shown here come from an adult who received the AZD1222 COVID-19 vaccine. The CDR3 runs from the conserved cysteine through the conserved F or W. Clone size is stated in some rows and not others, as once, few, many or a class when expanded.

cdr3_aa: CASSSTRQAVGGNTIYF
clone_size: .
v_call: TRBV7-6
j_call: TRBJ1-3

cdr3_aa: CASSQGYDGTVQETQYF
clone_size: .
v_call: TRBV3-1/TRBV3-2
j_call: TRBJ2-5

cdr3_aa: CASRGWGQGAPSNVQFF
clone_size: .
v_call: TRBV11-2
j_call: TRBJ2-1

cdr3_aa: CASSLKPDSGRSDTQYF
clone_size: .
v_call: TRBV13
j_call: TRBJ2-3

cdr3_aa: CASEQGVSPDTQYF
clone_size: few
v_call: TRBV6-5
j_call: TRBJ2-3

cdr3_aa: CASSNVETQYF
clone_size: .
v_call: TRBV6-2/TRBV6-3
j_call: TRBJ2-5

cdr3_aa: CASTLGMAGGEEAFF
clone_size: once
v_call: TRBV28
j_call: TRBJ1-1

cdr3_aa: CASSLNGDGGSSPLHF
clone_size: .
v_call: TRBV7-3
j_call: TRBJ1-6

cdr3_aa: CASSEGTSTGELFF
clone_size: .
v_call: TRBV10-2
j_call: TRBJ2-2

cdr3_aa: CAIKVSGNNEQFF
clone_size: .
v_call: TRBV10-3
j_call: TRBJ2-1

cdr3_aa: CASSRQGDMRYTF
clone_size: .
v_call: TRBV2
j_call: TRBJ1-2

cdr3_aa: CACQTGNYGYTF
clone_size: .
v_call: TRBV30
j_call: TRBJ1-2

cdr3_aa: CASSVDNNQPQHF
clone_size: .
v_call: TRBV27
j_call: TRBJ1-5

cdr3_aa: CASSLLGKEQFF
clone_size: .
v_call: TRBV4-1
j_call: TRBJ2-1

cdr3_aa: CASSLEGRGSTEAFF
clone_size: .
v_call: TRBV5-1
j_call: TRBJ1-1

cdr3_aa: CASRTSGSFNEQFF
clone_size: once
v_call: TRBV27
j_call: TRBJ2-1

cdr3_aa: CASSLVLGLAEGIPQYF
clone_size: once
v_call: TRBV28
j_call: TRBJ2-3

cdr3_aa: CASSPNQGDTQYF
clone_size: .
v_call: TRBV7-3
j_call: TRBJ2-3

cdr3_aa: CASSAPPGTGGYTGELFF
clone_size: once
v_call: TRBV6-1
j_call: TRBJ2-2

cdr3_aa: CASSSRREQYF
clone_size: once
v_call: TRBV12-3/TRBV12-4
j_call: TRBJ2-7

cdr3_aa: CASQGSLENTEAFF
clone_size: .
v_call: TRBV21-1
j_call: TRBJ1-1

cdr3_aa: CASSVQGTYSPLHF
clone_size: .
v_call: TRBV9
j_call: TRBJ1-6

cdr3_aa: CSASFLTGVFSGANVLTF
clone_size: .
v_call: TRBV20-1
j_call: TRBJ2-6

cdr3_aa: CASRQGTQNTEAFF
clone_size: .
v_call: TRBV2
j_call: TRBJ1-1

cdr3_aa: CASSGQGQPQHF
clone_size: .
v_call: TRBV6-5
j_call: TRBJ1-5

cdr3_aa: CASSVTTEHTYEQYF
clone_size: once
v_call: TRBV28
j_call: TRBJ2-7

cdr3_aa: CASSQESSIPGNTIYF
clone_size: .
v_call: TRBV4-1
j_call: TRBJ1-3

cdr3_aa: CASSQDPGRRPQETQYF
clone_size: .
v_call: TRBV4-2
j_call: TRBJ2-5

cdr3_aa: CASSRDRGGETQYF
clone_size: .
v_call: TRBV2
j_call: TRBJ2-5

cdr3_aa: CASSSREEGPQPQHF
clone_size: .
v_call: TRBV6-5
j_call: TRBJ1-5

cdr3_aa: CASSLGGGQFF
clone_size: .
v_call: TRBV11-3
j_call: TRBJ2-1

cdr3_aa: CASSLEQNYGYTF
clone_size: .
v_call: TRBV28
j_call: TRBJ1-2

cdr3_aa: CASSQGYEQYF
clone_size: .
v_call: TRBV30
j_call: TRBJ2-7

cdr3_aa: CASSETTDNEQFF
clone_size: .
v_call: TRBV2
j_call: TRBJ2-1

cdr3_aa: CASSLYNLNTEAFF
clone_size: .
v_call: TRBV28
j_call: TRBJ1-1

cdr3_aa: CASSLDLAGQLRGYTF
clone_size: .
v_call: TRBV5-5
j_call: TRBJ1-2

cdr3_aa: CASSPTTSGNYEQYF
clone_size: .
v_call: TRBV18
j_call: TRBJ2-7

cdr3_aa: CASSPGPYEQYF
clone_size: .
v_call: TRBV28
j_call: TRBJ2-7

cdr3_aa: CASSPGLGSHEQYF
clone_size: .
v_call: TRBV11-2
j_call: TRBJ2-7

cdr3_aa: CASSEFGSQPQHF
clone_size: .
v_call: TRBV10-1
j_call: TRBJ1-5

cdr3_aa: CASRRETNYGYTF
clone_size: .
v_call: TRBV6-5
j_call: TRBJ1-2

cdr3_aa: CASRMDSYNEQFF
clone_size: .
v_call: TRBV10-2
j_call: TRBJ2-1

cdr3_aa: CASSLMSPVAKNIQYF
clone_size: .
v_call: TRBV11-3
j_call: TRBJ2-4

cdr3_aa: CASSPSYNEQFF
clone_size: .
v_call: TRBV28
j_call: TRBJ2-1

cdr3_aa: CAWRIGGTEAFF
clone_size: few
v_call: TRBV30
j_call: TRBJ1-1